This T cell receptor (beta chain) was obtained from a study of cytomegalovirus exposure and HLA in healthy donors. This clone was counted between two and nine times. The target antigen is unknown. Amplification used 60 Vbeta primers and 13 Jbeta primers. Some clones are missing from TCRdb's copy, which holds only in-frame ones; the method was immunoSEQ multiplex PCR. Of 82,000 or so clones in the sample, 10% are singletons; the top ten hold almost 25%. Study results and caveats: Prior analysis indicated that the majority of TCR beta V segments exhibited productivity approximately 87% or approximately 30% of the time.

Germline loops: CDR1 GTSNPN, CDR2 SVGIG (reference sequence). The CDR3 is 12 amino acids. V shed 8 bases, J shed 1 base, and the junction held 2 bases outside the gene matches. The clonotype was recovered from a man between 60 and 75 years old in good health and CMV-seropositive. This rearrangement joins TRBV30 to TRBJ2-3; 8 bases are a match to TRBD2. Sequenced: PBMCs. The CDR3 protein is CAGGGRTDTQYF. The CDR3 DNA is TGTGCCGGCGGGGGGCGCACAGATACGCAGTATTTT.